This TCR beta chain was observed in a study of CD8+CD57+ T cells in acquired aplastic anemia. Study background: Mean DNA quantity obtained from sorted CD4+ and CD8+ cells was 3 to 3.5 ug.

This clonotype was found many times. Antigen unknown. All sequencing subjects had displayed CD8+CD57+ cell expansion on flow cytometry. All patients were therapy-naive when blood was sampled. Study-wide results and caveats: The CD8+ Simpson's diversity of patients and controls was not significantly different.

V lost 1 base and J lost 0, with 6 bases in between. Germline values: CDR1 DFQATT, CDR2 SNEGSKA (reference sequence). The CDR3 has 13 residues. Template material for TCR beta VDJ and CDR3 profiling consisted of genomic DNA. TCRdb processed the reads anew with MiXCR; each CDR3 protein has one entry. This table holds roughly 170,000 distinct CDR3 sequences, about 50% found once. Source material: sorted CD4+, CD8+, or CD8+CD57+ T cells (not recorded which) from PBMCs. This TCR was recovered from a human donor with aplastic anemia. The genes are TRBV20-1 and TRBJ1-1; D not certain. CDR3 in DNA: TGCAGTGCTAGAGGGCCGTTGAACACTGAAGCTTTCTTT. Amino acid sequence: CSARGPLNTEAFF.